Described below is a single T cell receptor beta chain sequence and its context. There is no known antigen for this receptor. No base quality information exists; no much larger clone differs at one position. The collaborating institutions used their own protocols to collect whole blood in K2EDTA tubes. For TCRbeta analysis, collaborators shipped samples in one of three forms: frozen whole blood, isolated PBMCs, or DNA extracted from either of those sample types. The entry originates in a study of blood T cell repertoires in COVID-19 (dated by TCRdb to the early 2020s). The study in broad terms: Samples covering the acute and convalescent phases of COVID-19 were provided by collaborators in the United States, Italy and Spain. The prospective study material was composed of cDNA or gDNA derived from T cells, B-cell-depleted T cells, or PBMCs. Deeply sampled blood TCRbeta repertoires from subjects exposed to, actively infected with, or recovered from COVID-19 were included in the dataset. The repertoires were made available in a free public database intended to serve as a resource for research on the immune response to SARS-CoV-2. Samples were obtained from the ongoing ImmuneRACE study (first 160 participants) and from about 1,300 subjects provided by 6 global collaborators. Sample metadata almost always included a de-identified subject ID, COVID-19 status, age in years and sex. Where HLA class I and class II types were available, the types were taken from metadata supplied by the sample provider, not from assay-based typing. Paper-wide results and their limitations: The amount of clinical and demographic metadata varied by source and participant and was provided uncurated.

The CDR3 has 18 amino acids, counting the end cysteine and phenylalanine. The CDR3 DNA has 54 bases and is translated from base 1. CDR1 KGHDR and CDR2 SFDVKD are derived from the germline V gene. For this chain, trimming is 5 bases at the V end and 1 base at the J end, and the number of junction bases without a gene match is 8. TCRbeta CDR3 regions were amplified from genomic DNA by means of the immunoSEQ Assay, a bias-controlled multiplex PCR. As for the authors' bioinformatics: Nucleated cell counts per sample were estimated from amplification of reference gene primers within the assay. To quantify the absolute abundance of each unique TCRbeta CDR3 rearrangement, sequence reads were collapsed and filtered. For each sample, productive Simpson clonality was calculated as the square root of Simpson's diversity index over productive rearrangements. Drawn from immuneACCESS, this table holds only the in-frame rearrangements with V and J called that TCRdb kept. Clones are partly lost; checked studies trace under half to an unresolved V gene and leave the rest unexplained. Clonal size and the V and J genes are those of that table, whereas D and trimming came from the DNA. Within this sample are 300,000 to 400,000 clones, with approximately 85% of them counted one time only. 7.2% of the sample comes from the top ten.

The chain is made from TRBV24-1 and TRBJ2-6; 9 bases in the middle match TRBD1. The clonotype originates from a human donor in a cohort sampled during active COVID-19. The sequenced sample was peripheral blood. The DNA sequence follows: TGTGCCACCAGTGGAAGGGACAGGGAGGTATCTGGGGCCAACGTCCTGACTTTC. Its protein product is CATSGRDREVSGANVLTF.